What follows is one T cell receptor (beta chain) and its context. Deletions cut 6 bases from V and 0 bases from J, with 12 bases between. The CDR3 has 15 amino acids. Germline V gene lookup returns CDR1 MNHEY and CDR2 SVGAGI. Full-length variable regions came from constant-region reverse primers plus semi-nested Nested Universal Primer A PCR. TCRdb reanalysed the 5' RACE reads using MiXCR and keeps one entry per CDR3 protein. Among tens of thousands of distinct CDR3 sequences listed, around 26% were seen once. The clonotype was recovered from a female donor with breast cancer. The gene calls are TRBV6-5 and TRBJ2-1; D gene uncertain. Material: naive CD4+ T cells sorted from blood. The subset: naive CD4+ T cells, CD4+CD45RA+CD25-. The CDR3 nucleotides are TGTGCCAGCAGCCTATCGGCTGGCTCCTACAATGAGCAGTTCTTC. Encoded protein: CASSLSAGSYNEQFF.